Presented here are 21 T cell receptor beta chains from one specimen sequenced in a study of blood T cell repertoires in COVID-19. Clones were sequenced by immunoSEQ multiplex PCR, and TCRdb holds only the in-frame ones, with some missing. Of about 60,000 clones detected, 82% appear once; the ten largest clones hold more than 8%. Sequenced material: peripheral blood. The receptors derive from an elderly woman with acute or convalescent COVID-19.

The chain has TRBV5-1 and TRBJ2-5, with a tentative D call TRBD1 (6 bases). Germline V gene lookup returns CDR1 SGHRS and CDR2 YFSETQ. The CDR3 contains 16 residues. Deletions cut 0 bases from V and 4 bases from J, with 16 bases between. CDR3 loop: CASSLVPTGSGETQYF. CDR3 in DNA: TGCGCCAGCAGCTTGGTCCCGACAGGATCGGGAGAGACCCAGTACTTC.

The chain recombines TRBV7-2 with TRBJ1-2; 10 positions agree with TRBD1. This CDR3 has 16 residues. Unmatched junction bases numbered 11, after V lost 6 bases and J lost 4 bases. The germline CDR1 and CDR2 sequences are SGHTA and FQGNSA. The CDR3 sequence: CASRSPDRGLVYGYTF. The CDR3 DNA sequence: TGTGCCAGCAGGTCCCCAGACAGGGGGCTAGTCTATGGCTACACCTTC.

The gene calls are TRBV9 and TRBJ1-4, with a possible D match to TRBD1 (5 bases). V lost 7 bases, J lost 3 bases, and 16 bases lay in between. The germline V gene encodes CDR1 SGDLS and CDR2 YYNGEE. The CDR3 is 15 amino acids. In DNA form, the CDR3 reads TGTGCCAGCTCTTCCCCATCGGGGGCTAATGAAAAACTGTTTTTT. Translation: CASSSPSGANEKLFF.

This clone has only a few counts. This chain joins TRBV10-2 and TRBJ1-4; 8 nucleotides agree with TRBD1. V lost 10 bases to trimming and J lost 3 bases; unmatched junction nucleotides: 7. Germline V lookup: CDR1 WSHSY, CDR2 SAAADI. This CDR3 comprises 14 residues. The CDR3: CATKTDRANEKLFF. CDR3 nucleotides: TGCGCCACGAAGACGGACAGGGCTAATGAAAAACTGTTTTTT.

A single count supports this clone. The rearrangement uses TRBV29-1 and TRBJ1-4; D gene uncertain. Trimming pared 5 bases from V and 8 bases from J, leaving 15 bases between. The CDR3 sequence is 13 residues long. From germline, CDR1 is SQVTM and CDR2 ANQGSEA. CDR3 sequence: CSVPGALGEKLFF. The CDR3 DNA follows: TGCAGCGTTCCGGGAGCCCTTGGAGAAAAACTGTTTTTT.

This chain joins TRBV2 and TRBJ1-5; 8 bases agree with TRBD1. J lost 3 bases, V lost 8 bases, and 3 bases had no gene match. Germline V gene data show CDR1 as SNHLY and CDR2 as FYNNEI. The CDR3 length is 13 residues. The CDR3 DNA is TGTGCCAGCGCGGACAGGGTCAATCAGCCCCAGCATTTT. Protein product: CASADRVNQPQHF.

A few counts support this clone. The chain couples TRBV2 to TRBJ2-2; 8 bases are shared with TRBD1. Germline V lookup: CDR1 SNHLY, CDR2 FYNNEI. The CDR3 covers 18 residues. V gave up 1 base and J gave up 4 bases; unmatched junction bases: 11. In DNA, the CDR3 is TGTGCCAGCAGTGAAGTGGCCTACAGGGGGGCGGGCACCGGGGAGCTGTTTTTT. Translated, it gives CASSEVAYRGAGTGELFF.

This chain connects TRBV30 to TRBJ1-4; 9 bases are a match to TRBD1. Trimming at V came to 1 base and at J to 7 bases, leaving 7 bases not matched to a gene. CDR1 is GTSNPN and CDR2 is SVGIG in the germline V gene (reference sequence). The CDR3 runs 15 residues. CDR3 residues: CAWSAPTGGVEKLFF. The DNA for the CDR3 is TGTGCCTGGAGTGCTCCGACAGGGGGAGTTGAAAAACTGTTTTTT.

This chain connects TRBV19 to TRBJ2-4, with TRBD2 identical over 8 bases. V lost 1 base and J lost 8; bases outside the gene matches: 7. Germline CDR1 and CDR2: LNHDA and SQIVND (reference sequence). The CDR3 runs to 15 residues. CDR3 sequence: CASSIAPGLEYIQYF. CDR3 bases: TGTGCCAGTAGTATAGCCCCGGGACTAGAGTACATTCAGTACTTC.

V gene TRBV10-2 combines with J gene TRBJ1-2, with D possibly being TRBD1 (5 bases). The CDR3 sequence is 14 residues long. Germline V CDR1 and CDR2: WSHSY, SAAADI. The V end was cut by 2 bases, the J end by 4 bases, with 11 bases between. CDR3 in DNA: TGCGCCAGCAGTGAGCGGGGCGGGAGCTATGGCTACACCTTC. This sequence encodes CASSERGGSYGYTF.

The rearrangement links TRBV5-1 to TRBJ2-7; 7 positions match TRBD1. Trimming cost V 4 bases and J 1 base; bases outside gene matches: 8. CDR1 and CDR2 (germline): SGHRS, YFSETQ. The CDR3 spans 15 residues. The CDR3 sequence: CASSQGDRVSYEQYF. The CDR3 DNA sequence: TGCGCCAGCAGCCAGGGGGACAGAGTTTCCTACGAGCAGTACTTC.

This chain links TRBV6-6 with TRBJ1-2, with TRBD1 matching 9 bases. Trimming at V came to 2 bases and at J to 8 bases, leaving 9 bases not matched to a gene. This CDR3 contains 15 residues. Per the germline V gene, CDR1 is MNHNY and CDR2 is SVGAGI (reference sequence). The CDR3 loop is CASSYPSQGAKGYTF. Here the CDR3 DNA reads TGTGCCAGCAGTTACCCTTCACAGGGGGCAAAAGGCTACACCTTC.

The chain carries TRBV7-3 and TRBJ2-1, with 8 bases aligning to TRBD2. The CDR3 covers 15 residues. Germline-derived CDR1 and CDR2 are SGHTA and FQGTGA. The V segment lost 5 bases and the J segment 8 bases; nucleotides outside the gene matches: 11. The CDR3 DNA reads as TGTGCCAGCAGCCGCGGGACTAGAGGAAGGGATGAGCAGTTCTTC. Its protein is CASSRGTRGRDEQFF.

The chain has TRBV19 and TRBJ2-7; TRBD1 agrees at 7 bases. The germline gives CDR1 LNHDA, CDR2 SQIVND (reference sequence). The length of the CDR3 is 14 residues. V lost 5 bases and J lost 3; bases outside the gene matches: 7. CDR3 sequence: CASSPTGQLYEQYF. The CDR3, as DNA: TGTGCCAGTAGTCCGACAGGGCAACTCTACGAGCAGTACTTC.

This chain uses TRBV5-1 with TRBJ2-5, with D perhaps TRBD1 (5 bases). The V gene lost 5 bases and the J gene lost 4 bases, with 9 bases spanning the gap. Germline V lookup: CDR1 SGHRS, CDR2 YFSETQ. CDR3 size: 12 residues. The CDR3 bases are TGCGCCAGCAGGATTGACAGAGAGACCCAGTACTTC. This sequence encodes CASRIDRETQYF.

CDR3 amino acids: CASRPGDSYGYTF. CDR3 DNA: TGTGCCAGCAGACCTGGGGACAGCTATGGCTACACCTTC. This chain uses TRBV6-5 with TRBJ1-2; 7 bases match TRBD1. Germline CDR1 reads MNHEY; CDR2 reads SVGAGI. This CDR3 comprises 13 residues. Unmatched junction bases numbered 5, after V lost 6 bases and J lost 4 bases.

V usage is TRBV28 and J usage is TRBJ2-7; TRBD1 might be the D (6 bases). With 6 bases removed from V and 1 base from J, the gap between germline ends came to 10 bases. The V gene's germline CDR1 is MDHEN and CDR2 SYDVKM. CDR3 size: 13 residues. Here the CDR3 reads CASRWDNSYEQYF. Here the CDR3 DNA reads TGTGCCAGCAGATGGGACAATTCCTACGAGCAGTACTTC.

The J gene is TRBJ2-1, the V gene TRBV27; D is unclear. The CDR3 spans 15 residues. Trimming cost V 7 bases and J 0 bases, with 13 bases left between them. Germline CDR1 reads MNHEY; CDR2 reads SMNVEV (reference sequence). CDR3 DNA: TGTGCCAGCAATTCTCCTATAAGCTCCTACAATGAGCAGTTCTTC. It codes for CASNSPISSYNEQFF.

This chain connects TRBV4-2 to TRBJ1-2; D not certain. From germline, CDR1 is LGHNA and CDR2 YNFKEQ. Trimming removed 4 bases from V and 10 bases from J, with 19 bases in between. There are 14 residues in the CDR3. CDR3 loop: CASSPGGQAAFYTF. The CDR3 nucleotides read TGTGCCAGCAGCCCTGGAGGCCAGGCAGCTTTCTACACCTTC.

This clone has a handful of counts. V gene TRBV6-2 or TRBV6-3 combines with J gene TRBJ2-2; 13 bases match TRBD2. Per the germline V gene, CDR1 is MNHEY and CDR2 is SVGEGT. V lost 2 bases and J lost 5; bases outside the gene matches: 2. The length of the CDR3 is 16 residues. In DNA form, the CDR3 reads TGTGCCAGCAGTTACAAACTAGCGGGGGGGACCGGGGAGCTGTTTTTT. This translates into CASSYKLAGGTGELFF.

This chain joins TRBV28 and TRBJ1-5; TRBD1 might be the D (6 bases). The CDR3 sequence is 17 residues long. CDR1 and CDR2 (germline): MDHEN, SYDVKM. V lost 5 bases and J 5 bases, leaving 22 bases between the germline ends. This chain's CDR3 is CASSPMGARAGHQPQHF. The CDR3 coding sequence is TGTGCCAGCAGTCCCATGGGGGCCAGGGCAGGGCATCAGCCCCAGCATTTT.